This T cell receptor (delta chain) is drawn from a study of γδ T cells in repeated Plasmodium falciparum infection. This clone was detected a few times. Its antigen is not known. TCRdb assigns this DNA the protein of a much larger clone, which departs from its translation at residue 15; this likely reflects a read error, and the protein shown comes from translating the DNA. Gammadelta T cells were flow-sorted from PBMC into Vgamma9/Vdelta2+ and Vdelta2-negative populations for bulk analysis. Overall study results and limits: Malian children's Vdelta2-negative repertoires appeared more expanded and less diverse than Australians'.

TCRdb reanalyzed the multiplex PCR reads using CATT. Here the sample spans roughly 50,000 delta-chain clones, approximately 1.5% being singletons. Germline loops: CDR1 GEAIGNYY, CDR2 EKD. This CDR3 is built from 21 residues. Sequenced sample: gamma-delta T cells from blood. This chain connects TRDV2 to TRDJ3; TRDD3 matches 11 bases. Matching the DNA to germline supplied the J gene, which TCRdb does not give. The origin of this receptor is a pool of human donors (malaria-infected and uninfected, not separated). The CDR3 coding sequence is TGTGCCTGTGACACGGCCCTGTTGATTGGGGGATACGCCTGGAACACCCGACAGATGTTTTTC. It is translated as CACDTALLIGGYAWNTRQMFF.